The present entry profiles one T cell receptor (beta chain) with its context. As yet, its antigen is unknown. This may be a read error, as it is one base from a much larger clone. This specimen comes from a study of breast tumors, draining lymph nodes, adjacent tissues. General study findings and limits: Tumor TCR diversity was below lymph nodes but above nontumor tissue. Tumor and nontumor repertoires were significantly more similar in luminal-like than in basal-like breast cancer.

The lymph nodes were axillary draining lymph nodes from breast cancer patients. The CDR3 totals 13 residues. The germline V gene encodes CDR1 MNHNY and CDR2 SVGAGI (reference sequence). TCRdb called the multiplex PCR reads again in MiXCR, with one record for every CDR3 protein. The sample lists over 250,000 distinct CDR3 sequences; more than 30% were seen once. The clonotype originates from a female donor with breast cancer. Some clones in this sample may be carry-over from other donors' samples. The V gene is TRBV6-6, the J gene TRBJ1-2; D uncertain. Sequencing used axillary lymph node tissue. The CDR3 sequence is CGSRTDGNYGYTF. In nucleotides, the CDR3 is TGTGGCAGCAGAACGGACGGAAACTATGGCTACACCTTC.